The 28 T cell receptor beta chains below all came from one sample that was sequenced in a study of T cell changes during pregnancy in multiple sclerosis. Sequenced by immunoSEQ multiplex PCR; TCRdb stores in-frame clones only, minus some. The sample shows about 110,000 clones, 91% of them seen only once. The sample was peripheral blood, taken after pregnancy. These receptors all come from a female donor with multiple sclerosis, enrolled in a pregnancy study.

The chain recombines TRBV29-1 with TRBJ2-4; tentative D call: TRBD1 (5 bases). Trimming removed 5 bases from V and 0 bases from J, with 11 bases in between. The CDR3 length is 14 residues. Germline lookup yields CDR1 SQVTM and CDR2 ANQGSEA. The CDR3 loop is CSVIPGLAKNIQYF. As DNA, the CDR3 is TGCAGCGTTATCCCAGGGCTAGCCAAAAACATTCAGTACTTC.

The chain is built from TRBV29-1 and TRBJ1-2, with 8 nucleotides matching TRBD1. The CDR3 sequence is 17 residues long. Germline lookup yields CDR1 SQVTM and CDR2 ANQGSEA. Germline trimming cut 3 bases from V and 7 bases from J; bases unmatched to any gene: 19. In nucleotides, the CDR3 is TGCAGCGTTGACCAGCCAGGGGGCGCGCGGGGCCGAGGTGGCTACACCTTC. This translates into CSVDQPGGARGRGGYTF.

This sequence joins TRBV6-5 and TRBJ2-1; TRBD1 aligns across 9 bases. V shed 2 bases and J 7 bases; nucleotides not matched to a gene: 9. This CDR3 contains 16 residues. Germline V gene sequence: CDR1 MNHEY, CDR2 SVGAGI. CDR3 loop: CASSYEAGQGPNEQFF. For the CDR3, the DNA is TGTGCCAGCAGTTACGAGGCGGGACAGGGACCGAATGAGCAGTTCTTC.

The chain joins TRBV5-4 to TRBJ1-2, with D perhaps TRBD1 (6 bases). Germline V gives CDR1 SGHNT, CDR2 YYREEE (reference sequence). The CDR3 is 14 amino acids. The germline V and J ends were trimmed by 2 bases and 6 bases, with 14 bases remaining between them. CDR3 sequence: CASSFRGANHGYTF. For the CDR3, the DNA is TGTGCCAGCAGCTTCAGGGGCGCTAATCATGGCTACACCTTC.

This chain connects TRBV25-1 to TRBJ2-1; D is uncertain. V was shortened by 6 bases and J by 9 bases, with 9 bases between the two germline ends. The CDR3 is 11 amino acids. Germline V gene sequence: CDR1 MGHDK, CDR2 SYGVNS. CDR3 in DNA: TGTGCCAGCAGCCTAGTTGGTGAGCAGTTCTTC. It codes for CASSLVGEQFF.

The V call is TRBV19, the J call TRBJ1-4; 11 bases match TRBD1. CDR1 is LNHDA and CDR2 is SQIVND in the germline V gene (reference sequence). The trim removed 6 bases at V and 8 bases at J, leaving 11 bases unmatched. The CDR3 extends over 16 amino acids. CDR3 nucleotides: TGTGCCAGTAGGAGGACAGGGGGCGGGCCTGCGGAAAAACTGTTTTTT. The encoded protein is CASRRTGGGPAEKLFF.

The chain has TRBV19 and TRBJ2-7; D may be TRBD1 (6 bases). The V gene's germline CDR1 is LNHDA and CDR2 SQIVND (reference sequence). Trimming took off 4 bases at V and 2 bases at J, with 27 bases between the two ends. The CDR3 runs to 19 residues. The CDR3 DNA reads as TGTGCCAGTAGTACAAAGACCGGGACAATACTCCAGGATACCTACGAGCAGTACTTC. This codes for CASSTKTGTILQDTYEQYF.

The chain is built from TRBV23-1 and TRBJ1-1; 11 nucleotides line up with TRBD1. TRBV23-1 is sorted into the ORF group, with uncertain function. There are 18 residues in the CDR3. The V gene end was trimmed by 0 bases and the J gene end by 3 bases; junction bases not matched to a gene: 9. CDR3 protein: CASSQSLDRGRRDTEAFF. CDR3 coding DNA: TGCGCCAGCAGTCAATCGTTGGACAGGGGGCGCAGGGACACTGAAGCTTTCTTT.

This sequence joins TRBV6-5 and TRBJ1-5; possibly TRBD1 for D (6 bases). V lost 6 bases and J 4 bases, leaving 13 bases between the germline ends. Germline CDR1 MNHEY, CDR2 SVGAGI. This CDR3 contains 14 residues. CDR3 region: CASRPQGYNQPQHF. For the CDR3, the DNA is TGTGCCAGCAGGCCACAGGGTTATAATCAGCCCCAGCATTTT.

This chain joins TRBV7-8 and TRBJ2-1, with 7 bases that match TRBD2. After removal of 0 bases from V and 3 bases from J, the junction contained 5 bases not matched to a gene. Germline V gene lookup returns CDR1 SGHVS and CDR2 FQNEAQ. The CDR3 consists of 16 residues. CDR3 residues: CASSLAGGGLYNEQFF. The CDR3 coding sequence is TGTGCCAGCAGCTTAGCCGGCGGGGGTCTCTACAATGAGCAGTTCTTC.

The rearrangement links TRBV7-2 to TRBJ2-7; TRBD2 matches at 13 bases. The CDR3 extends over 16 amino acids. In germline, CDR1 is SGHTA, CDR2 FQGNSA. Germline trimming cut 5 bases from V and 2 bases from J; bases unmatched to any gene: 6. CDR3 nucleotides: TGTGCCAGCAGCCTAACCGGGACTAGCGGGACCTACGAGCAGTACTTC. It specifies CASSLTGTSGTYEQYF.

The chain joins TRBV6-1 to TRBJ2-1; tentatively, D is TRBD1 (5 bases). The germline gives CDR1 MNHNS, CDR2 SASEGT. V lost 5 bases, J lost 8 bases, and 13 bases lay in between. The CDR3 totals 13 residues. CDR3 bases: TGTGCCAGCAGTCTAGGCAGGGCATATGAGCAGTTCTTC. It is translated as CASSLGRAYEQFF.

A remark on this clone: A junction end diverges from the germline sequence, so it may reflect a read error. The chain couples TRBV7-7 to TRBJ2-5, with 10 positions matching TRBD1. CDR1 is SSHAT, CDR2 FNYEAQ, per germline (reference sequence). The CDR3 is 16 amino acids. CDR3 protein: CASSPGTGVFKETQYF. CDR3 DNA sequence: TGTGCTAGCAGCCCCGGGACAGGGGTTTTCAAAGAGACCCAGTACTTC.

This clone was picked up a small number of times. The gene calls are TRBV13 and TRBJ1-1; D not resolved. The germline V gene encodes CDR1 PRHDT and CDR2 FYEKMQ (reference sequence). The CDR3 is made up of 14 amino acids. V lost 0 bases, J lost 0 bases, and 5 bases lay in between. In nucleotides, the CDR3 is TGTGCCAGCAGCTTAGGGCAGATGAACACTGAAGCTTTCTTT. Its protein is CASSLGQMNTEAFF.

The V and J genes are TRBV9 and TRBJ2-3, with TRBD2 identical over 8 bases. The CDR3 totals 15 residues. The germline V gene encodes CDR1 SGDLS and CDR2 YYNGEE. The junction had 4 bases not matched to a gene; V was cut back by 3 bases and J by 1 base. DNA for the CDR3: TGTGCCAGCAGCGCGTCGGGGGGGGGCACAGATACGCAGTATTTT. Its translation is CASSASGGGTDTQYF.

The V and J genes are TRBV5-6 and TRBJ2-7, with D possibly matching TRBD1 (6 bases). This CDR3 is 16 amino acids long. The germline V gene encodes CDR1 SGHDT and CDR2 YYEEEE. Trimming stripped 5 bases from V and 6 bases from J, with 24 bases between. The CDR3 spells CASRFSGTTGSGEQYF. The CDR3 bases are TGTGCCAGCAGATTTTCCGGGACCACAGGGAGCGGCGAGCAGTACTTC.

On this clone: One end of the junction is discordant with germline, which a read error may explain. The V call is TRBV7-7, the J call TRBJ2-6; D not resolved. The CDR3 runs 15 residues. Germline lookup yields CDR1 SSHAT and CDR2 FNYEAQ (reference sequence). The CDR3 loop reads CASTPGVSGANVLTF. CDR3 bases: TGTGCTAGCACCCCCGGTGTTTCTGGGGCCAACGTCCTGACTTTC.

The rearrangement uses TRBV10-3 and TRBJ1-4; tentatively, D is TRBD1 (6 bases). Per the germline V gene, CDR1 is ENHRY and CDR2 is SYGVKD. CDR3 length: 15 residues. Trimming removed 0 bases from V and 2 bases from J, with 7 bases in between. The CDR3 DNA reads TGTGCCATCAGTGAGTCAAGGGGGACTAATGAAAAACTGTTTTTT. This encodes CAISESRGTNEKLFF.

V usage is TRBV5-4 and J usage is TRBJ2-2; a weak D match, TRBD2 (7 bases). The CDR3 is 14 residues long. Germline CDR1 is SGHNT and CDR2 is YYREEE (reference sequence). V was clipped by 4 bases and J by 6 bases, with 13 bases between them. The CDR3 DNA reads TGTGCCAGCAGCCTACAGGGAGGGGCCGGGGAGCTGTTTTTT. Its translation is CASSLQGGAGELFF.

The chain is built from TRBV29-1 and TRBJ2-3; 7 nucleotides align to TRBD1. This CDR3 has 16 residues. Per the germline V gene, CDR1 is SQVTM and CDR2 is ANQGSEA. With 1 base clipped from V and 4 bases from J, the junction kept 11 bases outside the gene matches. The CDR3 here is CSVEGTTGQPSDTQYF. The CDR3 region has the DNA TGCAGCGTTGAAGGAACTACGGGACAGCCCTCAGATACGCAGTATTTT.

The chain couples TRBV25-1 to TRBJ2-7; D is unresolved. CDR1 MGHDK and CDR2 SYGVNS come from the germline V gene. There are 16 residues in the CDR3. The V gene lost 1 base and the J gene lost 0 bases, with 13 bases spanning the gap. The CDR3 DNA follows: TGTGCCAGCAGTGAATTCTTTGTCCTGAGCTCCTACGAGCAGTACTTC. Translating it yields CASSEFFVLSSYEQYF.

The chain links TRBV27 to TRBJ1-2, with D perhaps matching TRBD1 (5 bases). The V end lost 6 bases, the J end lost 1 base, and 9 bases lay between the germline ends. The germline V gene encodes CDR1 MNHEY and CDR2 SMNVEV (reference sequence). This CDR3 contains 13 residues. The CDR3 bases are TGTGCCAGCAGCCGAGACAGTAACTATGGCTACACCTTC. Its protein is CASSRDSNYGYTF.

In its sample, this clone was seen once. This CDR3 reads CASSDSQGMPQHF. The DNA of the CDR3 is TGTGCCAGCAGCGATTCACAGGGGATGCCCCAGCATTTT. The chain uses TRBV6-4 and TRBJ1-5; 7 positions match TRBD1. In germline, CDR1 is MRHNA, CDR2 SNTAGT. With V trimmed by 6 bases and J by 9 bases, 8 bases remained unmatched. There are 13 residues in the CDR3.

V gene TRBV10-3 combines with J gene TRBJ1-1; 9 nucleotides agree with TRBD1. In germline, CDR1 is ENHRY, CDR2 SYGVKD. V shed 5 bases and J 1 base; nucleotides not matched to a gene: 5. The CDR3 is made up of 15 amino acids. The DNA of the CDR3 is TGTGCCATCAGTACTCGGACAGGGGAGAACACTGAAGCTTTCTTT. This sequence encodes CAISTRTGENTEAFF.

V usage is TRBV27 and J usage is TRBJ1-1, with D perhaps matching TRBD1 (6 bases). Germline V gene lookup returns CDR1 MNHEY and CDR2 SMNVEV (reference sequence). This CDR3 is 13 amino acids long. V was clipped by 8 bases and J by 1 base, with 11 bases between them. The CDR3 reads CASGDTQNTEAFF. The CDR3, as DNA: TGTGCCAGCGGGGACACCCAGAACACTGAAGCTTTCTTT.

The rearrangement uses TRBV15 and TRBJ1-2; perhaps TRBD1 as D (6 bases). From germline, CDR1 is LNHNV and CDR2 YYDKDF (reference sequence). This CDR3 contains 17 residues. The ends were cut back, 0 bases at V and 4 bases at J, with 18 bases in the middle. This CDR3 is CATSRDLTGGGRYGYTF. The CDR3 region has the DNA TGTGCCACCAGCAGAGACCTGACAGGCGGAGGTCGCTATGGCTACACCTTC.

The chain uses TRBV2 and TRBJ2-7, with D perhaps matching TRBD1 (6 bases). The germline V gene has CDR1 SNHLY and CDR2 FYNNEI. The ends were cut back, 1 base at V and 3 bases at J, with 10 bases in the middle. The CDR3 covers 14 residues. The CDR3 loop is CASSEGGTYYEQYF. The CDR3 nucleotides are TGTGCCAGCAGTGAAGGGGGGACATACTACGAGCAGTACTTC.

V gene TRBV25-1 combines with J gene TRBJ2-2, with D possibly matching TRBD1 (5 bases). The germline CDR1 and CDR2 sequences are MGHDK and SYGVNS. The CDR3 consists of 16 residues. V was trimmed by 4 bases and J by 1 base, leaving 13 bases between them. The CDR3 DNA reads as TGTGCCAGCAGTGGTCAGGGTTCCCTGAACACCGGGGAGCTGTTTTTT. Translating it yields CASSGQGSLNTGELFF.